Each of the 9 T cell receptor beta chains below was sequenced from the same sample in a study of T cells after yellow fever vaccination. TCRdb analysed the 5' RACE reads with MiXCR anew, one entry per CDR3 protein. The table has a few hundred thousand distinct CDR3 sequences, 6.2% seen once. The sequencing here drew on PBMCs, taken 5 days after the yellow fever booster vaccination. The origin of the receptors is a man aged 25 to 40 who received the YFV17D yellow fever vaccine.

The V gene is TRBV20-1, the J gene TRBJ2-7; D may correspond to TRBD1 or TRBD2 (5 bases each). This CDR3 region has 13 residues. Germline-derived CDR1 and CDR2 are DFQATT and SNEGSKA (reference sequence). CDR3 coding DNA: TGCAGCGGGACGCCGGACCAATCCTACGAGCAGTACTTC. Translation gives CSGTPDQSYEQYF.

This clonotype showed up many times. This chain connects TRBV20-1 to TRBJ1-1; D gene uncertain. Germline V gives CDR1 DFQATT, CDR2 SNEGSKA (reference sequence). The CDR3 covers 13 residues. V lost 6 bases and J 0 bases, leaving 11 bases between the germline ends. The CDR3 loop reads CSAAASMNTEAFF. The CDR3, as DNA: TGCAGTGCAGCGGCCAGCATGAACACTGAAGCTTTCTTT.

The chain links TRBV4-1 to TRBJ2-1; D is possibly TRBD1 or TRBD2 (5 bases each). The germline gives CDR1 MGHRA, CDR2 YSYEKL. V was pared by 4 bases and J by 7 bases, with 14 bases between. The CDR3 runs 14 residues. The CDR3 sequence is CASSPTGTGNEQFF. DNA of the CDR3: TGCGCCAGCAGCCCGACCGGGACGGGGAATGAGCAGTTCTTC.

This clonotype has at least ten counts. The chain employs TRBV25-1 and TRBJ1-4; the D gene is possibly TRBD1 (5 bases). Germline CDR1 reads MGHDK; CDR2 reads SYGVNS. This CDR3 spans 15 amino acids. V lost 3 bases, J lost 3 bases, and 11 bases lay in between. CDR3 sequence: CASSETGGANEKLFF. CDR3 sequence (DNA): TGTGCCAGCAGTGAGACCGGGGGGGCTAATGAAAAACTGTTTTTT.

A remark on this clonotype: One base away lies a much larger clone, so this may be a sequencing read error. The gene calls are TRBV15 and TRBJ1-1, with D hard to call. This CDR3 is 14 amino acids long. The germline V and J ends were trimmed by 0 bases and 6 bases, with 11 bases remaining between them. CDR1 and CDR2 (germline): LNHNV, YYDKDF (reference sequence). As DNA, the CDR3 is TGTGCCACCAGCAGAGATCTCCTCGTCGCTGAAGCTTTCTTT. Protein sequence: CATSRDLLVAEAFF.

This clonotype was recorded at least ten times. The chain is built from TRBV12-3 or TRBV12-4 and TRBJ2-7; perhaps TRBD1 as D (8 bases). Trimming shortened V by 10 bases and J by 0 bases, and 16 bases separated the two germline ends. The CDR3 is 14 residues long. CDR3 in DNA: TGTGCCACAACACAGGGGGGGAGCTCCTACGAGCAGTACTTC. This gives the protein CATTQGGSSYEQYF.

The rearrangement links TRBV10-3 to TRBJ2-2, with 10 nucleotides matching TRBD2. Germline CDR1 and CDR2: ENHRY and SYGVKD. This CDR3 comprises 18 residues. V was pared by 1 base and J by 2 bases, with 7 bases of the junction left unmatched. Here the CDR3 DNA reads TGTGCCATCAGTGAGTTTGTGAGGACTAGCGGAAACACCGGGGAGCTGTTTTTT. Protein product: CAISEFVRTSGNTGELFF.

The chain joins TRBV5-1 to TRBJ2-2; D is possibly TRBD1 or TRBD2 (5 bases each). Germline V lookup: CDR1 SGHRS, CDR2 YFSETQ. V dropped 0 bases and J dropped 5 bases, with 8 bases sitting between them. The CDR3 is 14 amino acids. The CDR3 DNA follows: TGCGCCAGCAGCTTGGATGGGGGAACCGGGGAGCTGTTTTTT. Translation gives CASSLDGGTGELFF.

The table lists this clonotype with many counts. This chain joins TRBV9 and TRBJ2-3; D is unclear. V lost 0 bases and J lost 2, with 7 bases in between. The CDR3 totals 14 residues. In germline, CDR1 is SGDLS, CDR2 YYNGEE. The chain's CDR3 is CASSVVSATDTQYF. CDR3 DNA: TGTGCCAGCAGCGTAGTAAGCGCCACAGATACGCAGTATTTT.